The 29 T cell receptor beta chains presented below share a single source sample, sequenced in a study of T cell responses to AZD1222 COVID-19 vaccine. Clones were read by immunoSEQ multiplex PCR, and TCRdb kept only the in-frame ones, dropping some. The sample has 110,000 or so clones, about 88% seen once. This sample comprised peripheral blood, obtained on day 0 of AZD1222 vaccination. Every receptor here comes from an adult in good health.

This clone was seen just once. This chain links TRBV11-2 with TRBJ1-1; D not certain. The germline gives CDR1 SGHAT, CDR2 FQNNGV. The V end lost 2 bases, the J end lost 4 bases, and 11 bases lay between the germline ends. This CDR3 comprises 14 residues. CDR3 region: CASSLHGRGTEAFF. As DNA, the CDR3 is TGTGCCAGCAGCTTACATGGGCGCGGCACTGAAGCTTTCTTT.

The chain uses TRBV5-1 and TRBJ2-1; D perhaps matches TRBD1 (6 bases). CDR1 and CDR2 (germline): SGHRS, YFSETQ. There are 11 residues in the CDR3. Between the trimmed V and J ends, which lost 7 bases and 8 bases, there was a span of 10 bases. The CDR3 loop reads CASAQGHEQFF. Written as DNA, the CDR3 is TGCGCCAGCGCCCAGGGGCATGAGCAGTTCTTC.

The V call is TRBV9, the J call TRBJ1-1, with 9 positions matching TRBD1. CDR1 is SGDLS and CDR2 is YYNGEE in the germline V gene. The CDR3 extends over 17 amino acids. Losses at the gene ends were 0 bases for V and 1 base for J; bases not matched to a gene: 7. The chain's CDR3 is CASSVGPWTGENTEAFF. The CDR3, as DNA: TGTGCCAGCAGCGTAGGGCCTTGGACAGGGGAGAACACTGAAGCTTTCTTT.

With regard to this clone: In the same sample, other DNA sequences code for this CDR3. The chain employs TRBV19 and TRBJ1-1; D not resolved. The length of the CDR3 is 14 residues. The V end was cut by 1 base, the J end by 0 bases, with 6 bases between. Per the germline V gene, CDR1 is LNHDA and CDR2 is SQIVND (reference sequence). CDR3 sequence reads: CASSIGRLNTEAFF. The CDR3 nucleotides are TGTGCCAGTAGTATAGGCAGATTGAACACTGAAGCTTTCTTT.

The chain joins TRBV25-1 to TRBJ1-2; no clear D. The V gene lost 2 bases and the J gene lost 9 bases, with 13 bases spanning the gap. The CDR3 has 13 residues. Germline CDR1 and CDR2: MGHDK and SYGVNS. The CDR3 region has the DNA TGTGCCAGCAGTGAACGGTTGAGAGGGCGCTACACCTTC. Amino acids: CASSERLRGRYTF.

The rearrangement links TRBV18 to TRBJ1-3; D is undetermined. CDR3 length: 15 amino acids. CDR1 is KGHSH, CDR2 LQKENI, per germline. Deletions cut 3 bases from V and 0 bases from J, with 9 bases between. CDR3 nucleotide sequence: TGTGCCAGCTCACCTTTGGACGGCTCTGGAAACACCATATATTTT. Protein product: CASSPLDGSGNTIYF.

This clone was counted once. V gene TRBV19 combines with J gene TRBJ2-1, with unresolved D. The CDR3 runs 13 residues. Trimming removed 5 bases from V and 2 bases from J, with 7 bases in between. Germline V gene data show CDR1 as LNHDA and CDR2 as SQIVND (reference sequence). The CDR3 spells CASSFLAYNEQFF. CDR3 in DNA: TGTGCCAGTAGTTTTTTAGCCTACAATGAGCAGTTCTTC.

The count of this clone is one. The V and J genes are TRBV7-3 and TRBJ2-3; 7 bases align to TRBD1. V shed 5 bases, J shed 8 bases, and the junction held 4 bases outside the gene matches. This CDR3 is 12 amino acids long. Germline loops: CDR1 SGHTA, CDR2 FQGTGA. The CDR3 loop reads CASSRTGATQYF. As DNA, the CDR3 is TGTGCCAGCAGCCGTACAGGGGCTACGCAGTATTTT.

The chain carries TRBV9 and TRBJ2-6; 9 bases line up with TRBD1. CDR1 is SGDLS and CDR2 is YYNGEE in the germline V gene. This CDR3 is built from 21 residues. V trimming: 4 bases; J trimming: 0 bases; junction bases outside the gene matches: 17. The CDR3 DNA is TGTGCCAGCAGCCCCAAAAGGGGGCCGGGACAGGGAATCTCTGGGGCCAACGTCCTGACTTTC. Its translation is CASSPKRGPGQGISGANVLTF.

V and J are TRBV3-1 (or the pseudogene TRBV3-2) and TRBJ2-1; D is unclear. CDR1 LGHDT and CDR2 YNNKEL come from the germline V gene (reference sequence). The CDR3 covers 15 residues. V lost 0 bases and J 8 bases, leaving 14 bases between the germline ends. The CDR3 DNA reads as TGTGCCAGCAGCCAAGATACAGCCTCATTCGATGAGCAGTTCTTC. Amino acids: CASSQDTASFDEQFF.

This clone has just one count. Other DNA sequences from this sample encode an identical CDR3 as well. V and J are TRBV28 and TRBJ1-2; D perhaps matches TRBD1 (5 bases). Deletions cut 2 bases from V and 3 bases from J, with 7 bases between. Per the germline V gene, CDR1 is MDHEN and CDR2 is SYDVKM. This CDR3 has 13 amino acids. CDR3 in DNA: TGTGCCAGCAGTTTAGGGGGGTACTATGGCTACACCTTC. This codes for CASSLGGYYGYTF.

The rearrangement uses TRBV5-1 and TRBJ2-7; 9 bases match TRBD2. The germline gives CDR1 SGHRS, CDR2 YFSETQ. The CDR3 has 14 residues. V lost 0 bases to trimming and J lost 5 bases; unmatched junction nucleotides: 3. In DNA, the CDR3 is TGCGCCAGCAGCTTGGGACTAGCGGTTAACGAGCAGTACTTC. Its translation: CASSLGLAVNEQYF.

This rearrangement joins TRBV4-2 to TRBJ2-2; D is uncertain. The CDR3 covers 16 residues. Germline lookup yields CDR1 LGHNA and CDR2 YNFKEQ. The V end was cut by 2 bases, the J end by 0 bases, with 10 bases between. The CDR3 loop reads CASSQYGFANTGELFF. The CDR3 nucleotides read TGTGCCAGCAGCCAATACGGGTTCGCGAACACCGGGGAGCTGTTTTTT.

This clone was seen a handful of times. The chain uses TRBV15 and TRBJ2-3; either TRBD1 or TRBD2 may fit D (6 bases each). The CDR3 totals 16 residues. V lost 5 bases and J lost 3, with 18 bases in between. Germline V gene sequence: CDR1 LNHNV, CDR2 YYDKDF (reference sequence). The CDR3 region has the DNA TGTGCCACCAGCTCTGGGGGGCTAGCGAGGACAGATACGCAGTATTTT. Translating it yields CATSSGGLARTDTQYF.

V usage is TRBV11-3 and J usage is TRBJ2-3, with 9 bases that match TRBD2. This CDR3 comprises 14 residues. V was clipped by 5 bases and J by 3 bases; unmatched bases: 3. CDR1 is SGHNT, CDR2 YENEEA, per germline. CDR3 bases: TGTGCCAGCAGCCATAGCGGGAGAACAGATACGCAGTATTTT. Translated, it gives CASSHSGRTDTQYF.

The CDR3 bases are TGTGCCAGCAGCCCCAGGGGGCATGGCGGGGAGCTGTTTTTT. As protein: CASSPRGHGGELFF. This rearrangement joins TRBV7-3 to TRBJ2-2, with 8 bases matching TRBD1. V was pared by 5 bases and J by 7 bases, with 6 bases of the junction left unmatched. Germline loops: CDR1 SGHTA, CDR2 FQGTGA. The CDR3 is 14 residues long.

In this sample, this clone turned up a few times. The DNA of the CDR3 is TGTGCCAGCAGCCCGACCAGGGAGTCACCCCTCCACTTT. Its translation is CASSPTRESPLHF. This chain uses TRBV7-3 with TRBJ1-6, with D maybe TRBD1 (5 bases). The CDR3 covers 13 residues. In germline, CDR1 is SGHTA, CDR2 FQGTGA. The V and J ends lost 5 bases and 10 bases respectively, with 12 bases between them.

V gene TRBV6-1 combines with J gene TRBJ1-1; no clear D gene. Trimming stripped 4 bases from V and 0 bases from J, with 15 bases between. This CDR3 is 16 amino acids long. Germline V gene lookup returns CDR1 MNHNS and CDR2 SASEGT. The CDR3 DNA is TGTGCCAGCAGTGTCTTTTATGACGGAATGAACACTGAAGCTTTCTTT. Translating gives CASSVFYDGMNTEAFF.

V is TRBV9 and J is TRBJ2-2, with D perhaps assigned TRBD1 or TRBD2 (5 bases each). From germline, CDR1 is SGDLS and CDR2 YYNGEE. Trimming cost V 0 bases and J 4 bases, with 10 bases left between them. The CDR3 runs to 15 residues. The CDR3 loop reads CASSVVAGATGELFF. DNA of the CDR3: TGTGCCAGCAGCGTAGTGGCCGGGGCCACCGGGGAGCTGTTTTTT.

The V call is TRBV19, the J call TRBJ2-1; tentatively, D is TRBD2 (6 bases). The V and J ends lost 6 bases and 0 bases respectively, with 12 bases between them. This CDR3 is 15 amino acids long. Germline V CDR1 and CDR2: LNHDA, SQIVND (reference sequence). The CDR3 region has the DNA TGTGCCAGTAGCTCGGGACTCATCTCCTACAATGAGCAGTTCTTC. Residues: CASSSGLISYNEQFF.

The V gene is TRBV6-2 or TRBV6-3, the J gene TRBJ2-7; D possibly corresponds to TRBD1 (5 bases). Germline V gives CDR1 MNHEY, CDR2 SVGEGT. Trimming left V 5 bases short and J 5 bases short, with 7 bases between. The CDR3 length is 11 residues. CDR3 residues: CASSRGHEQYF. The CDR3 region has the DNA TGTGCCAGCAGTAGGGGCCACGAGCAGTACTTC.

CDR3 region: CASSPGLREYNEQFF. CDR3 nucleotides: TGTGCCAGCAGCCCAGGGTTGCGGGAGTACAATGAGCAGTTCTTC. The chain employs TRBV9 and TRBJ2-1, with TRBD2 matching over 7 bases. The germline CDR1 and CDR2 sequences are SGDLS and YYNGEE. The CDR3 length is 15 residues. Trimming removed 4 bases from V and 4 bases from J; junction bases left unmatched: 8.

The CDR3, as DNA: TGTGCCAGTAGTATTGCTGAATGGACAGGGTATGGCTACACCTTC. This encodes CASSIAEWTGYGYTF. The rearrangement links TRBV19 to TRBJ1-2; 8 bases agree with TRBD1. V shed 3 bases, J shed 5 bases, and the junction held 8 bases outside the gene matches. Per the germline V gene, CDR1 is LNHDA and CDR2 is SQIVND (reference sequence). The CDR3 has 15 residues.

The rearrangement links TRBV5-8 to TRBJ2-1; D remains unclear. This CDR3 spans 13 amino acids. The V and J ends lost 4 bases and 5 bases respectively, with 10 bases between them. The germline gives CDR1 SGHTS, CDR2 YDEGEE. This CDR3 is CASSVVSDNEQFF. The CDR3 DNA is TGTGCCAGCAGCGTAGTCAGCGACAATGAGCAGTTCTTC.

The chain employs TRBV7-9 and TRBJ1-1; possibly TRBD1 for D (5 bases). The germline CDR1 and CDR2 sequences are SEHNR and FQNEAQ (reference sequence). Trimming cost V 6 bases and J 4 bases, with 15 bases left between them. CDR3 length equals 14 residues. The CDR3 DNA is TGTGCCAGCAGACTACCGGGGGAGGTCACTGAAGCTTTCTTT. This encodes CASRLPGEVTEAFF.

This clone was seen a single time. V usage is TRBV6-5 and J usage is TRBJ1-1; TRBD1 is a possible D gene (6 bases). The CDR3 contains 16 residues. The V end was cut by 4 bases, the J end by 3 bases, with 18 bases between. Germline V gives CDR1 MNHEY, CDR2 SVGAGI. As DNA, the CDR3 is TGTGCCAGCAGTTCCACGACAGGTACCGCATACACTGAAGCTTTCTTT. Translation: CASSSTTGTAYTEAFF.

DNA for the CDR3: TGTGCCAGCAGCCCACTCCGTGGAGGGACCTCCTCCTACAATGAGCAGTTCTTC. This encodes CASSPLRGGTSSYNEQFF. The chain links TRBV7-2 to TRBJ2-1; D may be TRBD2 (6 bases). The germline V gene has CDR1 SGHTA and CDR2 FQGNSA. The CDR3 has 18 amino acids. Trimming shortened V by 5 bases and J by 0 bases, and 20 bases separated the two germline ends.

This sequence joins TRBV9 and TRBJ2-1; a weak D match, TRBD1 (5 bases). V was cut by 0 bases and J by 2 bases, with 9 bases left in between. This CDR3 is 15 amino acids long. Germline V gives CDR1 SGDLS, CDR2 YYNGEE. CDR3 loop: CASSVARDTYNEQFF. CDR3 bases: TGTGCCAGCAGCGTAGCCAGGGATACCTACAATGAGCAGTTCTTC.

The chain joins TRBV3-1 (or the pseudogene TRBV3-2) to TRBJ2-7, with D possibly being TRBD2 (5 bases). The length of the CDR3 is 15 residues. Trimming cost V 8 bases and J 0 bases, with 17 bases left between them. Germline V CDR1 and CDR2: LGHDT, YNNKEL (reference sequence). The CDR3 nucleotides read TGTGCCAGCGCACCGGGCGGAGGAAGCTCCTACGAGCAGTACTTC. Translating gives CASAPGGGSSYEQYF.